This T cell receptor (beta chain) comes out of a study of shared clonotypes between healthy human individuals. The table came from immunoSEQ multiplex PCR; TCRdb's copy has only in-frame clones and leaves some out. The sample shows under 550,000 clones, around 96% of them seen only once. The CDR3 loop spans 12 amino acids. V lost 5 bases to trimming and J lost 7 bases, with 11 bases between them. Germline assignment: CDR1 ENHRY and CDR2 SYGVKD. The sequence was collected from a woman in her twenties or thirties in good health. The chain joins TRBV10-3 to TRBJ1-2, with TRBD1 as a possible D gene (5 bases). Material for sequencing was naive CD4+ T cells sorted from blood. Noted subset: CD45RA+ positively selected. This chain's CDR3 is CAISPGKAGYTF. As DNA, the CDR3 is TGTGCCATCAGTCCAGGGAAGGCTGGCTACACCTTC.